Sequencing of this T cell receptor (beta chain) was carried out in a study of shared clonotypes between healthy human individuals. Whole-study results and caveats: Estimated clonotype richness was generally higher in naive than memory subsets.

Concerning this clone: Antigen unknown.

CDR1 is SGHDT and CDR2 is YYEEEE in the germline V gene. The CDR3 extends over 13 amino acids. The V end was cut by 2 bases, the J end by 0 bases, with 6 bases between. The authors' processing: Owing to the provision of junction-only sequences devoid of quality scores by immunoSEQ, filtering differed. TCRdb's copy holds only in-frame clones and misses some; the assay was immunoSEQ multiplex PCR. V and J calls and clone size are as listed in that table; D and trimming were resolved from the DNA. The sample lists about 2.2 million clones, approximately 92% occurring once. CD45RO-negative CD8 cells positively selected for CCR7 made up the naive population, which excluded terminally differentiated effector memory CD45RA+ cells.

Sequencing was done on a sample of naive CD8+ T cells from PBMCs. The receptor's source is a man younger than 35 in good health. Some clones in this sample may be carry-over from other donors' samples. This sequence joins TRBV5-6 and TRBJ2-7; D unclear. DNA for the CDR3: TGTGCCAGCAGCTTCTACAGCTCCTACGAGCAGTACTTC. Encoded protein: CASSFYSSYEQYF.